The clone carrying this T cell receptor (beta chain) was counted a single time. Its cognate antigen is unknown. PCR or immunohistochemistry showed mismatch repair deficiency in every enrolled patient. TCR sequencing covered three patients who responded to pembrolizumab. This specimen comes from a study of PD-1 blockade in mismatch repair-deficient tumors. Study observations and caveats: Tumor-resident clones, often undetectable pretreatment in blood, expanded then contracted after pembrolizumab.

This CDR3 spans 14 amino acids. CDR1 SGHDT and CDR2 YYEEEE come from the germline V gene. V dropped 6 bases and J dropped 3 bases, with 16 bases sitting between them. Produced via immunoSEQ multiplex PCR; TCRdb's table is partial and in-frame only. The sample has roughly 38,000 clones; around four fifths are singletons. This specimen consisted of PBMCs, obtained about 40 weeks after starting pembrolizumab. This clonotype was obtained from an adult with mismatch repair-deficient cancer. V gene TRBV5-6 combines with J gene TRBJ2-7; tentatively, D is TRBD1 (8 bases). CDR3 in amino acids: CASTQQGDYYEQYF. The DNA for the CDR3 is TGTGCCAGCACCCAACAGGGGGACTACTACGAGCAGTACTTC.